These 30 T cell receptor beta chains came from one sample sequenced in a study of T cell responses to AZD1222 COVID-19 vaccine. Clones were sequenced by immunoSEQ multiplex PCR, and TCRdb holds only the in-frame ones, with some missing. This sample carries approximately 200,000 clones, 94% of them seen once, and the ten largest clones take around 1.5%. This sample comprised peripheral blood, obtained 28 days after the second dose of the MenACWY control vaccine. These receptors all come from an adult who received the MenACWY meningococcal vaccine as a control.

The chain uses TRBV3-1 (or the pseudogene TRBV3-2) and TRBJ2-7, with TRBD1 matching 10 bases. V gave up 0 bases and J gave up 2 bases; unmatched junction bases: 4. Germline loops: CDR1 LGHDT, CDR2 YNNKEL (reference sequence). The CDR3 has 16 residues. CDR3 nucleotide sequence: TGTGCCAGCAGCCAAGATAAGGGGACAGGGGCCTACGAGCAGTACTTC. This sequence encodes CASSQDKGTGAYEQYF.

The CDR3 region is CASSARGTDTEAFF. In DNA form, the CDR3 reads TGTGCCAGTAGTGCCAGGGGTACCGACACTGAAGCTTTCTTT. This sequence joins TRBV19 and TRBJ1-1; maybe TRBD1 (6 bases). Germline loops: CDR1 LNHDA, CDR2 SQIVND (reference sequence). Trimming shortened V by 5 bases and J by 3 bases, and 13 bases separated the two germline ends. This CDR3 comprises 14 residues.

The chain uses TRBV9 and TRBJ2-3, with TRBD1 identical over 12 bases. There are 18 residues in the CDR3. The J segment lost 2 bases and the V segment lost 3 bases, leaving 10 bases of the junction unmatched. Germline lookup yields CDR1 SGDLS and CDR2 YYNGEE. The CDR3 here is CASSGRDRGLQLTDTQYF. The CDR3 coding sequence is TGTGCCAGCAGCGGCCGGGACAGGGGGCTCCAGCTCACAGATACGCAGTATTTT.

The rearrangement uses TRBV19 and TRBJ2-7; 8 bases are a match to TRBD1. Germline V gene data show CDR1 as LNHDA and CDR2 as SQIVND (reference sequence). The CDR3 spans 14 residues. The V gene end was trimmed by 5 bases and the J gene end by 0 bases; junction bases not matched to a gene: 3. The CDR3 region has the DNA TGTGCCAGTAGTTCGGACAGGGCCTCCTACGAGCAGTACTTC. It translates to CASSSDRASYEQYF.

The chain combines TRBV7-8 with TRBJ2-7; 11 bases are shared with TRBD2. The CDR3 contains 17 residues. Germline values: CDR1 SGHVS, CDR2 FQNEAQ. J was trimmed by 3 bases and V by 5 bases; bases with no gene match: 12. The chain's CDR3 is CASSRGTSGLKRYEQYF. DNA for the CDR3: TGTGCCAGCAGCCGCGGGACTAGCGGCCTTAAGCGCTACGAGCAGTACTTC.

This clone occurred once. The rearrangement links TRBV2 to TRBJ2-1, with TRBD2 identical over 8 bases. CDR3 length: 15 residues. With V trimmed by 6 bases and J by 0 bases, 4 bases remained unmatched. Germline V CDR1 and CDR2: SNHLY, FYNNEI. The CDR3 region is CASRSGGSSYNEQFF. The CDR3 DNA sequence: TGTGCCAGCAGATCGGGGGGGAGCTCCTACAATGAGCAGTTCTTC.

This rearrangement joins TRBV13 to TRBJ2-1; TRBD2 agrees at 8 bases. The CDR3 contains 14 residues. The V gene end was trimmed by 0 bases and the J gene end by 9 bases; junction bases not matched to a gene: 4. Germline-derived CDR1 and CDR2 are PRHDT and FYEKMQ (reference sequence). The CDR3 reads CASSLGGGATEQFF. As DNA, the CDR3 is TGTGCCAGCAGCTTAGGCGGGGGGGCGACTGAGCAGTTCTTC.

This clone was detected only once. The rearrangement joins TRBV15 to TRBJ2-7; D may be TRBD1 (6 bases). V was pared by 4 bases and J by 5 bases, with 9 bases between. This CDR3 region has 12 residues. The germline V gene has CDR1 LNHNV and CDR2 YYDKDF (reference sequence). CDR3 protein: CATSMTGDEQYF. The CDR3 DNA follows: TGTGCCACCAGCATGACAGGCGACGAGCAGTACTTC.

The chain has TRBV7-9 and TRBJ2-5; D is perhaps TRBD1 (6 bases). CDR1 is SEHNR and CDR2 is FQNEAQ in the germline V gene (reference sequence). This CDR3 is built from 15 residues. V lost 1 base to trimming and J lost 3 bases, with 12 bases between them. The CDR3 loop reads CASSLEGVSEETQYF. Here the CDR3 DNA reads TGTGCCAGCAGCTTAGAGGGGGTGTCGGAAGAGACCCAGTACTTC. The full variable domain, rest sourced from reference TRBV7-9 and TRBJ2-5, is DTGVSQNPRHKITKRGQNVTFRCDPISEHNRLYWYRQTLGQGPEFLTYFQNEAQLEKSRLLSDRFSAERPKGSFSTLEIQRTEQGDSAMYLCASSLEGVSEETQYFGPGTRLLVL.

The J gene is TRBJ2-1, the V gene TRBV7-8; 12 nucleotides agree with TRBD1. Looked up from germline, CDR1 is SGHVS and CDR2 is FQNEAQ. V was pared by 1 base and J by 4 bases, with 5 bases of the junction left unmatched. The CDR3 sequence is 17 residues long. CDR3 DNA sequence: TGTGCCAGCAGCTTAGGGGGACAGGGGGCCGGATACAATGAGCAGTTCTTC. It is translated as CASSLGGQGAGYNEQFF.

The chain is built from TRBV6-5 and TRBJ2-6, with D perhaps TRBD1 or TRBD2 (5 bases each). The ends were cut back, 6 bases at V and 4 bases at J, with 13 bases in the middle. The CDR3 has 15 amino acids. Germline V gives CDR1 MNHEY, CDR2 SVGAGI. CDR3 sequence: CASSQGEEGANVLTF. CDR3 DNA: TGTGCCAGCAGCCAGGGAGAGGAGGGGGCCAACGTCCTGACTTTC.

The chain carries TRBV6-2 or TRBV6-3 and TRBJ2-5; 7 nucleotides agree with TRBD2. The germline CDR1 and CDR2 sequences are MNHEY and SVGEGT. The CDR3 totals 14 residues. V was clipped by 6 bases and J by 1 base; unmatched bases: 5. CDR3 region: CASSLAGAQETQYF. CDR3 DNA: TGTGCCAGCAGCCTGGCGGGAGCCCAAGAGACCCAGTACTTC.

The chain uses TRBV3-1 (or the pseudogene TRBV3-2) and TRBJ1-4; 11 bases agree with TRBD1. The CDR3 is 16 residues long. V was pared by 4 bases and J by 2 bases, with 3 bases of the junction left unmatched. Germline values: CDR1 LGHDT, CDR2 YNNKEL (reference sequence). CDR3 DNA: TGTGCCAGCAGCCGGACAGGGGGCTGGACTAATGAAAAACTGTTTTTT. The encoded protein is CASSRTGGWTNEKLFF.

This rearrangement joins TRBV29-1 to TRBJ1-1, with D unclear. Trimming removed 7 bases from V and 2 bases from J, with 14 bases in between. The length of the CDR3 is 13 residues. Per germline, CDR1 SQVTM and CDR2 ANQGSEA. The CDR3 region is CSGWTSGNTEAFF. For the CDR3, the DNA is TGCAGCGGGTGGACTTCTGGCAACACTGAAGCTTTCTTT.

The chain recombines TRBV3-1 (or the pseudogene TRBV3-2) with TRBJ2-1; 7 nucleotides align to TRBD1. The germline gives CDR1 LGHDT, CDR2 YNNKEL (reference sequence). V shed 1 base and J 14 bases; nucleotides not matched to a gene: 8. CDR3 size: 13 residues. CDR3 sequence (DNA): TGTGCCAGCAGCCAAGGAGGACAGGCATTTAAGTTCTTC. This gives the protein CASSQGGQAFKFF.

This rearrangement joins TRBV10-2 to TRBJ1-2; a possible D gene is TRBD1 (5 bases). This CDR3 has 13 amino acids. The germline gives CDR1 WSHSY, CDR2 SAAADI. V lost 8 bases to trimming and J lost 2 bases, with 12 bases between them. The CDR3 DNA is TGCGCCAGCGGCCCCCCAGGGAACTATGGCTACACCTTC. Amino acids: CASGPPGNYGYTF.

This rearrangement joins TRBV9 to TRBJ2-3, with 7 positions matching TRBD1. CDR1 is SGDLS and CDR2 is YYNGEE in the germline V gene. The CDR3 consists of 15 residues. Trimming cost V 3 bases and J 0 bases; bases outside gene matches: 4. Written as DNA, the CDR3 is TGTGCCAGCAGCGAACAGGGGATGAGCACAGATACGCAGTATTTT. Its protein product is CASSEQGMSTDTQYF.

The chain employs TRBV9 and TRBJ2-1; 12 bases map to TRBD2. The J segment lost 7 bases and the V segment lost 3 bases, leaving 5 bases of the junction unmatched. Germline CDR1 is SGDLS and CDR2 is YYNGEE. This CDR3 contains 15 residues. This chain's CDR3 is CASSASGGARNEQFF. The CDR3 nucleotides read TGTGCCAGCAGCGCTAGCGGGGGGGCCAGGAATGAGCAGTTCTTC. The full variable domain, completed using reference TRBV9 and TRBJ2-1, is DSGVTQTPKHLITATGQRVTLRCSPRSGDLSVYWYQQSLDQGLQFLIQYYNGEERAKGNILERFSAQQFPDLHSELNLSSLELGDSALYFCASSASGGARNEQFFGPGTRLTVL.

The chain couples TRBV23-1 to TRBJ1-5; D is uncertain. TRBV23-1 is an open reading frame whose function is uncertain. CDR3 length: 17 amino acids. V shed 4 bases and J shed 1 base, with 17 bases lying between them. The DNA for the CDR3 is TGCGCCAGCAGTCTAGGGATTCCCAGAAGCAGCAATCAGCCCCAGCATTTT. Its translation is CASSLGIPRSSNQPQHF.

This clone has more than one count but fewer than ten. The chain couples TRBV3-1 (or the pseudogene TRBV3-2) to TRBJ2-3; a possible D gene is TRBD2 (5 bases). Germline CDR1 and CDR2: LGHDT and YNNKEL (reference sequence). This CDR3 comprises 16 residues. Trimming cost V 5 bases and J 5 bases, with 20 bases left between them. For the CDR3, the DNA is TGTGCCAGCAGCAGGAATACGGGTCTAGCTGGAGATACGCAGTATTTT. This codes for CASSRNTGLAGDTQYF.

V gene TRBV11-1 combines with J gene TRBJ1-1; D unresolved. Germline V lookup: CDR1 SGHAT, CDR2 FQDESV (reference sequence). Deletions cut 2 bases from V and 3 bases from J, with 13 bases between. The CDR3 covers 15 residues. The DNA for the CDR3 is TGTGCCAGCAGCTTATGGGCAGGATTGGACACTGAAGCTTTCTTT. It codes for CASSLWAGLDTEAFF.

V is TRBV30 and J is TRBJ2-7, with 7 nucleotides matching TRBD1. J was trimmed by 3 bases and V by 3 bases; bases with no gene match: 8. The CDR3 is 14 amino acids. Germline values: CDR1 GTSNPN, CDR2 SVGIG (reference sequence). The CDR3 coding sequence is TGTGCCTGGAGACACCGGGACAGAATCTACGAGCAGTACTTC. Translating gives CAWRHRDRIYEQYF.

This clone occurred once. The chain links TRBV27 to TRBJ2-7; D unclear. Looked up from germline, CDR1 is MNHEY and CDR2 is SMNVEV (reference sequence). V lost 6 bases and J lost 6, with 21 bases in between. The CDR3 length is 15 residues. The CDR3 DNA is TGTGCCAGCAGACTCGGGCCTCTGGCTTCTCGCGAGCAGTACTTC. Translated, it gives CASRLGPLASREQYF.

The chain carries TRBV7-8 and TRBJ2-7; 9 nucleotides line up with TRBD1. J lost 3 bases, V lost 5 bases, and 11 bases had no gene match. The CDR3 is made up of 16 amino acids. The germline CDR1 and CDR2 sequences are SGHVS and FQNEAQ. CDR3 sequence (DNA): TGTGCCAGCAGCGCAAGGGGTCGGACAGGGGACTACGAGCAGTACTTC. It is translated as CASSARGRTGDYEQYF. The variable domain in full, completed from reference TRBV7-8 and TRBJ2-7, reads GAGVSQSPRYKVAKRGQDVALRCDPISGHVSLFWYQQALGQGPEFLTYFQNEAQLDKSGLPSDRFFAERPEGSVSTLKIQRTQQEDSAVYLCASSARGRTGDYEQYFGPGTRLTVT.

The chain joins TRBV3-1 (or the pseudogene TRBV3-2) to TRBJ2-7, with 7 bases that match TRBD1. Germline CDR1 LGHDT, CDR2 YNNKEL (reference sequence). The CDR3 covers 14 residues. After removal of 1 base from V and 0 bases from J, the junction contained 0 bases not matched to a gene. The CDR3 here is CASSQAGGSYEQYF. CDR3 nucleotides: TGTGCCAGCAGCCAAGCAGGGGGCTCCTACGAGCAGTACTTC.

J is TRBJ2-1 and V is TRBV19, with 8 positions matching TRBD1. The CDR3 sequence is 16 residues long. Per germline, CDR1 LNHDA and CDR2 SQIVND (reference sequence). With V trimmed by 1 base and J by 1 base, 3 bases remained unmatched. CDR3 nucleotide sequence: TGTGCCAGTAGTATAGTTCGACAGGGGTCCTACAATGAGCAGTTCTTC. Protein product: CASSIVRQGSYNEQFF.

The V and J genes are TRBV2 and TRBJ2-7; D remains unclear. CDR1 SNHLY and CDR2 FYNNEI come from the germline V gene. The V and J ends lost 7 bases and 2 bases respectively, with 12 bases between them. This CDR3 comprises 13 residues. Here the CDR3 DNA reads TGTGCCAGCATGGAAGATACCACCTACGAGCAGTACTTC. This codes for CASMEDTTYEQYF.

The chain combines TRBV28 with TRBJ1-2, with 7 bases identical to TRBD1. The V segment lost 4 bases and the J segment 2 bases; nucleotides outside the gene matches: 1. The CDR3 covers 13 residues. Germline V lookup: CDR1 MDHEN, CDR2 SYDVKM. The CDR3 region has the DNA TGTGCCAGCAGTTCAGGGGGAAACTATGGCTACACCTTC. Its translation is CASSSGGNYGYTF.

The rearrangement joins TRBV19 to TRBJ1-1; unclear D gene. From germline, CDR1 is LNHDA and CDR2 SQIVND (reference sequence). Trimming took off 5 bases at V and 2 bases at J, with 15 bases between the two ends. This CDR3 has 15 amino acids. CDR3 nucleotide sequence: TGTGCCAGTAGTCCCCCTACACCCTTAAACACTGAAGCTTTCTTT. Its translation: CASSPPTPLNTEAFF.

The J gene is TRBJ1-4, the V gene TRBV9; D is perhaps TRBD1 (6 bases). CDR3 length: 16 amino acids. Germline lookup yields CDR1 SGDLS and CDR2 YYNGEE. V shed 3 bases and J shed 5 bases, with 17 bases lying between them. This CDR3 reads CASSASTRGGNEKLFF. The CDR3, as DNA: TGTGCCAGCAGCGCTTCTACCAGGGGCGGGAATGAAAAACTGTTTTTT.